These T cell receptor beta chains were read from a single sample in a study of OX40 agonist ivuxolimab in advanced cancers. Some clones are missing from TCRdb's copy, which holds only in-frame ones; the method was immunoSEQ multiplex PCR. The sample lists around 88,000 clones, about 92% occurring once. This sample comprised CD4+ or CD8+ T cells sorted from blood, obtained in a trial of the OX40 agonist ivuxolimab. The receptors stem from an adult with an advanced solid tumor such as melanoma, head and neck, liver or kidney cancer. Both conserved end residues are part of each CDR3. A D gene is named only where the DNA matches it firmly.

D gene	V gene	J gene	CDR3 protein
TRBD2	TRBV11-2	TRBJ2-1	CASSSVTSGSVNEQFF
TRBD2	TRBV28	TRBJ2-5	CASRTGGGTQYF
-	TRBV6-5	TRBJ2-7	CASSYSRRGWDEQYF
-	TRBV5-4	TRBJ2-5	CASSTSPAAQETQYF
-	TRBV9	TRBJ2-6	CASSVGHAASSGANVLTF
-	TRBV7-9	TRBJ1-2	CASSLAPGDNGYTF
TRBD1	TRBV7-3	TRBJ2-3	CASSLLGQASTDTQYF
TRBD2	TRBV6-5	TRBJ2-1	CASSRVAGAYNEQFF
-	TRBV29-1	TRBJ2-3	CSAALGISTDTQYF
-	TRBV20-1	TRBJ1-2	CSVKNYGYTF
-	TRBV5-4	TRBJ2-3	CASTKEHIDTQYF
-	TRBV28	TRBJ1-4	CASRIGQTENEKLFF
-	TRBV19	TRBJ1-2	CASSVGNSYGYTF
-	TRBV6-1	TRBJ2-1	CASITTTSSYNEQFF
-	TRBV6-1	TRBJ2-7	CASSTGRLYEQYF
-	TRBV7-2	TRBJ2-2	CASSLVAARNLPGELFF
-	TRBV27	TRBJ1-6	CASKKAGVGSYNSPLHF
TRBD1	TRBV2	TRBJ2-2	CASRRGQDTGELFF
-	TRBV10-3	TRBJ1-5	CAISESGQINQPQHF
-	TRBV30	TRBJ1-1	CAWSVLLEAFF
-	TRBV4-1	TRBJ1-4	CASSQGVRDGEKLFF
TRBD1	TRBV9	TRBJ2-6	CASSVWDSGSGANVLTF
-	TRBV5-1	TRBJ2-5	CASSLGGNQETQYF
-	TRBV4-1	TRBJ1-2	CASSQTGTAAFSYGYTF
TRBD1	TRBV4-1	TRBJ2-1	CASSRNRGNEQFF
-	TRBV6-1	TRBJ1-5	CASSESGGRNQPQHF
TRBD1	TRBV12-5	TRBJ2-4	CASGSPGQGKNIQYF
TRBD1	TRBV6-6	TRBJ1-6	CASSKTGGESPLHF
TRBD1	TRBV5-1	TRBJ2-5	CASSLGQAQETQYF
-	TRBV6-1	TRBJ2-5	CASSDPRGETQYF
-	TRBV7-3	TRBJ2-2	CASGLSGSKNTGELFF
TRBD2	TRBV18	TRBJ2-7	CASSPVRTSEQYF
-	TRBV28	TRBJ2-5	CASSGGGATQETQYF
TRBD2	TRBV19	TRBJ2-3	CASSPSGGRKDTQYF